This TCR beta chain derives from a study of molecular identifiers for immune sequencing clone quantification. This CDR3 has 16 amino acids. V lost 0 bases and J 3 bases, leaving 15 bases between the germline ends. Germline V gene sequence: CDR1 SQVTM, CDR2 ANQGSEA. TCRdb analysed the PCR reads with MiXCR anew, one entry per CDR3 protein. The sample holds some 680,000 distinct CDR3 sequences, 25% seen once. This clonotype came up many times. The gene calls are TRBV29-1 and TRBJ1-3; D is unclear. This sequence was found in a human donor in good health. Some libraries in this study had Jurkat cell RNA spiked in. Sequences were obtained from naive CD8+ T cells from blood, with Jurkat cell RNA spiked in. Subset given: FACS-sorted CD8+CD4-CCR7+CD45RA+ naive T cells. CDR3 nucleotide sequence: TGCAGCGTTGAAGATCTTTCCCGACTCGGTGGAAACACCATATATTTT. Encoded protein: CSVEDLSRLGGNTIYF.